This passage covers 17 T cell receptor beta chains from one sample sequenced in a study of T cell repertoires in aging, cancer and after chemotherapy. TRB rearrangements spanning V, D and J were amplified using mixed TRB-A/B primers. TCRdb processed the multiplex PCR reads anew with MiXCR; each CDR3 protein has one entry. The repertoire has some 5,000 distinct CDR3 sequences, less than 25% of them found once; the top ten carry around 4.5%. The template was genomic DNA from peripheral blood, not RNA. Sequenced: blood. These receptors came from a human donor with a blood cancer.

The chain uses TRBV12-3 or TRBV12-4 and TRBJ1-2, with 12 bases identical to TRBD1. The CDR3 sequence is 17 residues long. Trimming at V came to 5 bases and at J to 4 bases, leaving 11 bases not matched to a gene. This chain's CDR3 is CASSAGTGGAGVYGYTF. The DNA for the CDR3 is TGTGCCAGCAGTGCAGGGACAGGGGGCGCGGGGGTCTATGGCTACACCTTC.

This clonotype is labeled medium-sized (0.01 to 0.1%). The chain is built from TRBV6-4 and TRBJ2-1; 10 bases fit TRBD2. CDR1 is MRHNA, CDR2 SNTAGT, per germline. The CDR3 covers 15 residues. The junction had 7 bases not matched to a gene; V was cut back by 2 bases and J by 9 bases. In DNA, the CDR3 is TGTGCCAGCAGTGACGAGAGCGGGAGGGCCAGTGAGCAGTTCTTC. Protein: CASSDESGRASEQFF.

This clonotype has more than one count but fewer than ten. The chain links TRBV5-4 to TRBJ1-1, with a possible D match to TRBD1 (5 bases). Between the trimmed V and J ends, which lost 0 bases and 11 bases, there was a span of 11 bases. The CDR3 runs 12 residues. The germline V gene encodes CDR1 SGHNT and CDR2 YYREEE (reference sequence). CDR3: CASSLEGTRAFF. The CDR3 region has the DNA TGTGCCAGCAGCTTGGAGGGGACCAGGGCTTTCTTT.

By sample fraction, this clonotype is medium-sized. The CDR3 sequence is CAWSVSVGRGSEAFF. The CDR3 DNA sequence: TGTGCCTGGAGTGTAAGTGTAGGCAGGGGGTCGGAAGCTTTCTTT. V usage is TRBV30 and J usage is TRBJ1-1, with 7 positions matching TRBD1. The CDR3 has 15 residues. The V segment lost 0 bases and the J segment 8 bases; nucleotides outside the gene matches: 12. Germline V gives CDR1 GTSNPN, CDR2 SVGIG (reference sequence).

This sequence joins TRBV30 and TRBJ2-5; D gene uncertain. V lost 2 bases and J lost 1, with 5 bases in between. The germline CDR1 and CDR2 sequences are GTSNPN and SVGIG (reference sequence). This CDR3 region has 12 residues. The CDR3 loop is CAWSKGQETQYF. CDR3 bases: TGTGCCTGGAGTAAGGGCCAAGAGACCCAGTACTTC.

The genes are TRBV25-1 and TRBJ1-4; tentatively, D is TRBD1 (6 bases). In germline, CDR1 is MGHDK, CDR2 SYGVNS. Trimming cost V 6 bases and J 0 bases, with 8 bases left between them. There are 14 residues in the CDR3. CDR3 sequence reads: CASRQGATNEKLFF. The CDR3 DNA reads as TGTGCCAGCAGACAGGGCGCAACTAATGAAAAACTGTTTTTT.

This clonotype is deemed medium-sized. V and J are TRBV29-1 and TRBJ2-5; 7 bases match TRBD1. CDR1 is SQVTM and CDR2 is ANQGSEA in the germline V gene. The J segment lost 2 bases and the V segment lost 6 bases, leaving 9 bases of the junction unmatched. The CDR3 contains 14 residues. CDR3 sequence (DNA): TGCAGCGTCGCCGATACAGGGGCACAAGAGACCCAGTACTTC. It yields the protein CSVADTGAQETQYF.

This clonotype showed up just a few times. This chain links TRBV12-3 or TRBV12-4 with TRBJ1-1; D perhaps matches TRBD1 (6 bases). The CDR3 consists of 12 residues. The V and J ends lost 2 bases and 8 bases respectively, with 9 bases between them. As DNA, the CDR3 is TGTGCCAGCAGTTTAATCAGGGGCGAAGCTTTCTTT. It yields the protein CASSLIRGEAFF.

This clonotype was counted between two and nine times. This chain connects TRBV11-3 to TRBJ1-1; 8 bases are a match to TRBD1. The CDR3 loop spans 15 amino acids. The V segment lost 3 bases and the J segment 1 base; nucleotides outside the gene matches: 4. Germline-derived CDR1 and CDR2 are SGHNT and YENEEA. The CDR3 region has the DNA TGTGCCAGCAGCTTCGTCAGGGGGCAGAACACTGAAGCTTTCTTT. This codes for CASSFVRGQNTEAFF.

This clonotype has just a few counts. The chain is built from TRBV5-4 and TRBJ2-7, with 10 bases fitting TRBD2. J was trimmed by 7 bases and V by 4 bases; bases with no gene match: 17. The CDR3 runs to 17 residues. The V gene's germline CDR1 is SGHNT and CDR2 YYREEE (reference sequence). In nucleotides, the CDR3 is TGTGCCAGCAGCCGCGGTCTAATTGGACAGACTAGCGGGGAGCAGTACTTC. Translation gives CASSRGLIGQTSGEQYF.

By share of the sample, this clonotype is medium-sized. V usage is TRBV11-3 and J usage is TRBJ2-5; D is ambiguous. Trimming removed 3 bases at V and 10 bases at J, with 9 bases between. This CDR3 has 11 amino acids. Germline CDR1 is SGHNT and CDR2 is YENEEA. The CDR3 is CASSLGNGQYF. The CDR3 region has the DNA TGTGCCAGCAGCTTGGGAAATGGCCAGTACTTC. Full variable domain (rest looked up from reference TRBV11-3 and TRBJ2-5): EAGVVQSPRYKIIEKKQPVAFWCNPISGHNTLYWYLQNLGQGPELLIRYENEEAVDDSQLPKDRFSAERLKGVDSTLKIQPAELGDSAVYLCASSLGNGQYFGPGTRLLVL.

This clonotype appeared a few times. The chain has TRBV5-1 and TRBJ1-6, with D perhaps matching TRBD1 (5 bases). Between the trimmed V and J ends, which lost 0 bases and 9 bases, there was a span of 16 bases. CDR3 size: 16 residues. The germline gives CDR1 SGHRS, CDR2 YFSETQ. CDR3: CASSLEAGMNASPLHF. In DNA, the CDR3 is TGCGCCAGCAGCTTGGAGGCAGGGATGAACGCTTCACCCCTCCACTTT.

The gene calls are TRBV6-1 and TRBJ2-3; 7 positions agree with TRBD1. With V trimmed by 6 bases and J by 3 bases, 6 bases remained unmatched. This CDR3 comprises 14 residues. Germline V gene data show CDR1 as MNHNS and CDR2 as SASEGT. In nucleotides, the CDR3 is TGTGCCAGCAGAGACCCGACAGGGACAGATACGCAGTATTTT. Its protein is CASRDPTGTDTQYF.

Concerning this clonotype itself: This may be a read error, as it is one base from a much larger clone. The chain recombines TRBV27 with TRBJ1-2; weak D call: TRBD1 (6 bases). Germline-derived CDR1 and CDR2 are MNHEY and SMNVEV (reference sequence). Trimming stripped 4 bases from V and 6 bases from J, with 15 bases between. The CDR3 length is 14 residues. CDR3 coding DNA: TGTGCCAGCAGTTCTGACAGGAAGAGTAATGGCTACACCTTC. As protein: CASSSDRKSNGYTF.

This clonotype was seen a handful of times. The rearrangement joins TRBV5-1 to TRBJ2-5; perhaps TRBD1 as D (6 bases). The CDR3 has 13 amino acids. Trimming left V 7 bases short and J 1 base short, with 11 bases between. Looked up from germline, CDR1 is SGHRS and CDR2 is YFSETQ. The CDR3 nucleotides are TGCGCCAGCCGGGGACATCTCCAAGAGACCCAGTACTTC. Translation: CASRGHLQETQYF.

Concerning this clonotype: At one of its ends the junction is not consistent with the germline gene, which may arise from a read error. The rearrangement joins TRBV5-1 to TRBJ2-3; the match to TRBD1 covers 10 bases. CDR3 length equals 16 residues. Germline CDR1 SGHRS, CDR2 YFSETQ. The CDR3 region has the DNA TGCGCCGGCAGCTTGGTGGGACAGGGGCCTACAGATACGCAGTATTTT. It codes for CAGSLVGQGPTDTQYF.

In this sample, this clonotype is medium-sized (0.01 to 0.1%). The chain combines TRBV7-6 with TRBJ2-3; 7 positions match TRBD2. CDR1 and CDR2 (germline): SGHVS, FNYEAQ. Germline trimming cut 5 bases from V and 2 bases from J; bases unmatched to any gene: 4. The CDR3 is 14 residues long. CDR3 DNA: TGTGCCAGCAGCCAGCGGGATTACACAGATACGCAGTATTTT. Its protein product is CASSQRDYTDTQYF.